This T cell receptor (beta chain) was sequenced in a study of identical twins. V gave up 5 bases and J gave up 8 bases; unmatched junction bases: 5. Per germline, CDR1 KGHSH and CDR2 LQKENI. This CDR3 has 12 amino acids. The sample holds one count of this clonotype. TCRdb called the 5' RACE reads again in MiXCR, with one record for every CDR3 protein. The data show 410,000 or so distinct CDR3 sequences, approximately 17% seen once. Material for sequencing was naive T cells sorted from blood. J is TRBJ1-1 and V is TRBV18; 7 bases are shared with TRBD1. This receptor was identified in a man aged 45-60 years in good health. CDR3 residues: CASSAQGSEAFF. As DNA, the CDR3 is TGTGCCAGCTCAGCACAGGGGTCCGAAGCTTTCTTT.